One and the same sample provided the 32 T cell receptor beta chains below, sequenced in a study of cytotoxic CD8 clonotypes in ibrutinib-treated CLL. Sequencing used immunoSEQ multiplex PCR; TCRdb keeps in-frame clones, though not all of them. The table has 270,000 or so clones, around 77% seen once. The specimen comprised PBMCs, sampled at disease progression, from a patient treated with ibrutinib. The origin of the receptors is a human donor with chronic lymphocytic leukemia.

This sequence joins TRBV27 and TRBJ2-1, with D possibly TRBD2 on 6 matching bases. The CDR3 is 13 amino acids. The V gene's germline CDR1 is MNHEY and CDR2 SMNVEV (reference sequence). Trimming pared 6 bases from V and 0 bases from J, leaving 6 bases between. CDR3 in DNA: TGTGCCAGCAGGGGGGGCTCCTACAATGAGCAGTTCTTC. It encodes CASRGGSYNEQFF.

J is TRBJ2-1 and V is TRBV15; weak D call: TRBD1 (6 bases). The V gene's germline CDR1 is LNHNV and CDR2 YYDKDF (reference sequence). V gave up 2 bases and J gave up 5 bases, with 13 bases separating them. CDR3 length equals 15 residues. The CDR3 loop is CATSRPGTPHNEQFF. The CDR3 coding sequence is TGTGCCACCAGCAGACCGGGGACACCCCACAATGAGCAGTTCTTC.

The genes are TRBV25-1 and TRBJ1-2; TRBD1 might be the D (5 bases). The V end was cut by 8 bases, the J end by 4 bases, with 11 bases between. Looked up from germline, CDR1 is MGHDK and CDR2 is SYGVNS. The CDR3 is 12 residues long. The CDR3 sequence: CASLGGVYGYTF. In DNA, the CDR3 is TGTGCCAGCCTCGGAGGGGTCTATGGCTACACCTTC.

The chain uses TRBV7-9 and TRBJ2-1, with 8 bases that match TRBD2. The CDR3 is 16 amino acids. The V and J ends lost 1 base and 6 bases, in that order; junction bases with no gene match: 8. Germline assignment: CDR1 SEHNR and CDR2 FQNEAQ (reference sequence). CDR3 sequence: CASSLVFGTSRNEQFF. In DNA form, the CDR3 reads TGTGCCAGCAGCTTAGTCTTTGGGACTAGTCGCAATGAGCAGTTCTTC.

This clone was picked up a small number of times. The CDR3 bases are TGTGCCAGCAGCGTAGGCGAGGGACTAGCGGGACTCGAGCAGTACTTC. This encodes CASSVGEGLAGLEQYF. The rearrangement links TRBV9 to TRBJ2-7, with TRBD2 identical over 13 bases. V lost 0 bases, J lost 6 bases, and 6 bases stayed unmatched. The CDR3 totals 16 residues. Germline V CDR1 and CDR2: SGDLS, YYNGEE.

The J gene is TRBJ2-7, the V gene TRBV29-1, with no clear D. Germline V lookup: CDR1 SQVTM, CDR2 ANQGSEA. Trimming stripped 7 bases from V and 2 bases from J, with 15 bases between. CDR3 size: 13 residues. The CDR3 bases are TGCAGCGCCTCCGTGGCTGTAACCTACGAGCAGTACTTC. Its protein is CSASVAVTYEQYF.

The J gene is TRBJ2-7, the V gene TRBV25-1; no clear D. The CDR3 runs to 12 residues. Germline CDR1 and CDR2: MGHDK and SYGVNS. Trimming removed 1 base at V and 9 bases at J, with 10 bases between. The CDR3 DNA reads TGTGCCAGCAGTGAATCCGGCCGAGGGCAGTACTTC. Residues: CASSESGRGQYF.

The J gene is TRBJ2-5, the V gene TRBV7-9; perhaps TRBD1 as D (6 bases). With 5 bases removed from V and 6 bases from J, the gap between germline ends came to 13 bases. The length of the CDR3 is 13 residues. Looked up from germline, CDR1 is SEHNR and CDR2 is FQNEAQ (reference sequence). CDR3 bases: TGTGCCAGCAGCACTGGACAGTTTCAGACCCAGTACTTC. This translates into CASSTGQFQTQYF.

This clone was seen more than once but under ten times. This chain links TRBV2 with TRBJ1-2; D uncertain. Germline-derived CDR1 and CDR2 are SNHLY and FYNNEI. Trimming cost V 4 bases and J 6 bases, with 15 bases left between them. The CDR3 covers 14 residues. The CDR3 DNA is TGTGCCAGCAGTGGTAATCCGATACTTAATGGCTACACCTTC. Translated, it gives CASSGNPILNGYTF.

The rearrangement uses TRBV5-1 and TRBJ2-3, with D hard to call. Trimming took off 0 bases at V and 0 bases at J, with 11 bases between the two ends. This CDR3 has 16 residues. The V gene's germline CDR1 is SGHRS and CDR2 YFSETQ. The CDR3 region has the DNA TGCGCCAGCAGCTTGGCACAGACCCCTAGCACAGATACGCAGTATTTT. Translation: CASSLAQTPSTDTQYF.

Only a few counts were recorded for this clone. The chain carries TRBV4-1 and TRBJ1-5; tentatively, D is TRBD1 (6 bases). The germline V gene encodes CDR1 MGHRA and CDR2 YSYEKL. The CDR3 covers 14 residues. V shed 4 bases and J shed 2 bases, with 9 bases lying between them. The DNA of the CDR3 is TGCGCCAGCAGCCTTCGACAGGGCAATCAGCCCCAGCATTTT. Amino acid sequence: CASSLRQGNQPQHF.

V usage is TRBV7-9 and J usage is TRBJ2-7; TRBD1 matches at 9 bases. The germline gives CDR1 SEHNR, CDR2 FQNEAQ (reference sequence). CDR3 length: 15 residues. V shed 5 bases, J shed 4 bases, and the junction held 9 bases outside the gene matches. The CDR3 loop reads CASSPPGQGWYEQYF. The CDR3 DNA is TGTGCCAGCAGCCCCCCGGGACAGGGTTGGTACGAGCAGTACTTC.

The V gene is TRBV5-8, the J gene TRBJ2-7, with D maybe TRBD2 (5 bases). CDR1 is SGHTS and CDR2 is YDEGEE in the germline V gene. This CDR3 has 13 residues. The ends were cut back, 5 bases at V and 3 bases at J, with 12 bases in the middle. The CDR3 loop is CASRDSYIYEQYF. CDR3 nucleotides: TGTGCCAGCAGGGACTCGTACATCTACGAGCAGTACTTC.

The V gene is TRBV5-1, the J gene TRBJ2-7, with D hard to call. Trimming took 6 bases from V and 0 from J, leaving 10 bases between them. This CDR3 comprises 13 residues. In germline, CDR1 is SGHRS, CDR2 YFSETQ. For the CDR3, the DNA is TGCGCCAGCACCCGAGATAACTCCTACGAGCAGTACTTC. Translating it yields CASTRDNSYEQYF. Together with reference TRBV5-1 and TRBJ2-7, the CDR3 gives the full variable domain: KAGVTQTPRYLIKTRGQQVTLSCSPISGHRSVSWYQQTPGQGLQFLFEYFSETQRNKGNFPGRFSGRQFSNSRSEMNVSTLELGDSALYLCASTRDNSYEQYFGPGTRLTVT.

The chain recombines TRBV6-1 with TRBJ2-7; D gene ambiguous. CDR3 size: 13 residues. V lost 3 bases to trimming and J lost 3 bases, with 9 bases between them. Per the germline V gene, CDR1 is MNHNS and CDR2 is SASEGT. The CDR3 sequence: CASSELANYEQYF. The CDR3 DNA reads as TGTGCCAGCAGTGAGTTGGCTAACTACGAGCAGTACTTC.

V gene TRBV7-9 combines with J gene TRBJ2-7, with 8 positions matching TRBD1. Looked up from germline, CDR1 is SEHNR and CDR2 is FQNEAQ (reference sequence). The CDR3 totals 16 residues. Trimming took 5 bases from V and 0 from J; bases not matched to a gene: 9. CDR3 nucleotide sequence: TGTGCCAGCAGCCCTGCTCGGACAGGGAACTCCTACGAGCAGTACTTC. Protein product: CASSPARTGNSYEQYF.

This clone has a handful of counts. The chain is built from TRBV6-1 and TRBJ2-2, with a possible D match to TRBD1 (5 bases). CDR3 length: 14 amino acids. The V gene lost 5 bases and the J gene lost 4 bases, with 11 bases spanning the gap. CDR1 is MNHNS and CDR2 is SASEGT in the germline V gene. The CDR3 loop reads CASSISTATGELFF. CDR3 nucleotides: TGTGCCAGCAGTATTTCGACAGCCACCGGGGAGCTGTTTTTT.

The gene calls are TRBV2 and TRBJ1-2; the D gene is possibly TRBD1 (5 bases). CDR1 and CDR2 (germline): SNHLY, FYNNEI. The CDR3 is 16 amino acids. The V and J ends lost 1 base and 2 bases respectively, with 14 bases between them. The CDR3 DNA follows: TGTGCCAGCAGTGAAGGAGCGACAGCCGGGAACTATGGCTACACCTTC. This encodes CASSEGATAGNYGYTF.

V and J are TRBV6-1 and TRBJ2-3; no firm D call. Germline CDR1 MNHNS, CDR2 SASEGT. The CDR3 consists of 14 residues. V gave up 2 bases and J gave up 0 bases, with 6 bases separating them. CDR3 protein: CASSELPSTDTQYF. CDR3 in DNA: TGTGCCAGCAGTGAATTACCTAGCACAGATACGCAGTATTTT.

This clone was detected many times. This rearrangement joins TRBV5-1 to TRBJ2-5; no reliable D call. Trimming left V 4 bases short and J 5 bases short, with 21 bases between. From germline, CDR1 is SGHRS and CDR2 YFSETQ. This CDR3 has 16 residues. CDR3 region: CASSPGTGQPPETQYF. DNA for the CDR3: TGCGCCAGCAGCCCCGGAACGGGCCAGCCCCCGGAGACCCAGTACTTC. Looking up the rest from reference TRBV5-1 and TRBJ2-5 gives the full variable domain: KAGVTQTPRYLIKTRGQQVTLSCSPISGHRSVSWYQQTPGQGLQFLFEYFSETQRNKGNFPGRFSGRQFSNSRSEMNVSTLELGDSALYLCASSPGTGQPPETQYFGPGTRLLVL.

V usage is TRBV25-1 and J usage is TRBJ2-7; the D call may be TRBD1 or TRBD2 (5 bases each). Germline assignment: CDR1 MGHDK and CDR2 SYGVNS. V lost 2 bases, J lost 2 bases, and 13 bases lay in between. CDR3 length equals 15 residues. This chain's CDR3 is CASSEEGRRPYEQYF. CDR3 coding DNA: TGTGCCAGCAGTGAAGAGGGGCGGCGCCCCTACGAGCAGTACTTC.

This clone is a singleton in its sample. V and J are TRBV7-2 and TRBJ2-3; D gene uncertain. The germline V and J ends were trimmed by 5 bases and 6 bases, with 9 bases remaining between them. The CDR3 totals 12 residues. Germline-derived CDR1 and CDR2 are SGHTA and FQGNSA. The chain's CDR3 is CASSPYSDTQYF. The CDR3 DNA follows: TGTGCCAGCAGCCCATACTCGGATACGCAGTATTTT.

The chain uses TRBV5-1 and TRBJ1-5; the D is unclear. The CDR3 runs to 15 residues. The ends were cut back, 0 bases at V and 1 base at J, with 8 bases in the middle. Germline CDR1 reads SGHRS; CDR2 reads YFSETQ. The CDR3 sequence is CASSLGPGSNQPQHF. DNA of the CDR3: TGCGCCAGCAGCTTGGGCCCCGGGAGCAATCAGCCCCAGCATTTT.

The chain couples TRBV7-6 to TRBJ2-5; the match to TRBD2 covers 10 bases. The CDR3 consists of 16 residues. Germline lookup yields CDR1 SGHVS and CDR2 FNYEAQ. The V and J ends lost 4 bases and 0 bases, in that order; junction bases with no gene match: 5. The CDR3 DNA reads TGTGCCAGCAGCTCAGGACTAGCGGCGTACCAAGAGACCCAGTACTTC. This codes for CASSSGLAAYQETQYF.

The chain recombines TRBV6-5 with TRBJ1-1; D not resolved. This CDR3 comprises 11 residues. From germline, CDR1 is MNHEY and CDR2 SVGAGI. Between the trimmed V and J ends, which lost 6 bases and 12 bases, there was a span of 14 bases. The CDR3 sequence is CASSNLGRTFF. The CDR3 DNA reads as TGTGCCAGCAGCAACCTGGGGAGGACTTTCTTT.

This clone was observed a handful of times. Here the CDR3 DNA reads TGTGCCAGTCACTCGGGAGGGAGGGCTGGGTCACCCCTCCACTTT. The encoded protein is CASHSGGRAGSPLHF. The chain carries TRBV28 and TRBJ1-6, with D uncertain. Germline CDR1 MDHEN, CDR2 SYDVKM. Between the trimmed V and J ends, which lost 9 bases and 10 bases, there was a span of 22 bases. The CDR3 has 15 amino acids.

The rearrangement joins TRBV2 to TRBJ2-5, with unresolved D. This CDR3 comprises 15 residues. V gave up 7 bases and J gave up 1 base, with 16 bases separating them. Per the germline V gene, CDR1 is SNHLY and CDR2 is FYNNEI. The DNA of the CDR3 is TGTGCCAGCATACGACTCCCCGCTGTCCAAGAGACCCAGTACTTC. Protein product: CASIRLPAVQETQYF.

CDR3 DNA: TGTGCCAGCAGCTTAGAAGTTGAGGGCACCTACGAGCAGTACTTC. Protein product: CASSLEVEGTYEQYF. The V and J genes are TRBV7-6 and TRBJ2-7; tentative D call: TRBD2 (5 bases). Germline V lookup: CDR1 SGHVS, CDR2 FNYEAQ. This CDR3 contains 15 residues. V was shortened by 1 base and J by 2 bases, with 12 bases between the two germline ends.

The gene calls are TRBV5-1 and TRBJ2-3; D is unresolved. The CDR3 covers 14 residues. Germline-derived CDR1 and CDR2 are SGHRS and YFSETQ. Trimming took 6 bases from V and 0 from J, leaving 11 bases between them. The CDR3: CASNWATSTDTQYF. CDR3 bases: TGCGCCAGCAATTGGGCGACTAGCACAGATACGCAGTATTTT. The full variable domain, its missing parts supplied by reference TRBV5-1 and TRBJ2-3, is KAGVTQTPRYLIKTRGQQVTLSCSPISGHRSVSWYQQTPGQGLQFLFEYFSETQRNKGNFPGRFSGRQFSNSRSEMNVSTLELGDSALYLCASNWATSTDTQYFGPGTRLTVL.

This chain links TRBV5-1 with TRBJ2-7; D is uncertain. The V and J ends lost 4 bases and 1 base respectively, with 12 bases between them. Per germline, CDR1 SGHRS and CDR2 YFSETQ. CDR3 length equals 14 residues. The CDR3 DNA follows: TGCGCCAGCAGCCGCGGACCGCAGTCCTACGAGCAGTACTTC. Its translation: CASSRGPQSYEQYF.

The V and J genes are TRBV5-1 and TRBJ2-7; a weak D match, TRBD2 (6 bases). The CDR3 is made up of 14 amino acids. Trimming took 5 bases from V and 3 from J, leaving 15 bases between them. The germline V gene has CDR1 SGHRS and CDR2 YFSETQ. The chain's CDR3 is CASRGREDLYEQYF. The CDR3 region has the DNA TGCGCCAGCAGGGGCAGGGAGGATCTCTACGAGCAGTACTTC.

The genes are TRBV10-2 and TRBJ1-3; TRBD1 might be the D (6 bases). The CDR3 runs to 16 residues. V lost 6 bases and J 1 base, leaving 16 bases between the germline ends. CDR1 is WSHSY, CDR2 SAAADI, per germline. The DNA for the CDR3 is TGCGCCAGCAGCGCGACAGGCCTCCGGTCTGGAAACACCATATATTTT. Its translation is CASSATGLRSGNTIYF.